This paragraph covers one T cell receptor (beta chain) sequence. This clone appeared a single time. Its recognized antigen is unknown. Per-base qualities were not stored, and no clone one base away is much larger. Deletion took 0 bases off V and 2 bases off J, with a span of 8 bases between the germline ends. The CDR3 runs 14 amino acids, cysteine and phenylalanine included. CDR3 DNA only is kept here, 42 bases in frame from base 1. In the germline V gene, CDR1 corresponds to LGHNA and CDR2 to YNFKEQ. This sample stems from a study of cytomegalovirus exposure and HLA in healthy donors (dated by TCRdb to 2017 to 2019). About the study as a whole: According to a later analysis, the roughly 120 validation repertoires were produced on the same platform as the 666 repertoires of the first cohort. Besides the first cohort of around 700 subjects, a separate validation cohort made up of 90 to 150 different subjects was used. The study combined high-throughput TCR immunosequencing, statistical association of individual TCRs with disease status, and machine learning to predict cytomegalovirus infection status. The aim of the study was to test whether cataloging public T cell receptors could identify signatures of past pathogen exposure. General conclusions and limits of the study: The authors suggested that the approach could potentially be extended to other disease states and immunological phenotypes. Three of the identified cytomegalovirus-associated TCR beta chains were confirmed in vitro to be specific for cytomegalovirus antigens. In a later analysis, TCRs clustered in the first cohort were found to also tend to co-occur in the roughly 120 validation repertoires, with 85% to 95% of cluster scores above 0. Most TCR sequences were seen in very few donors, while some public TCRs were found in many individuals. All 120 or so repertoires were used to score co-occurrence in the validation cohort in a later analysis, because that analysis had no HLA typing for the cohort. The classifier was reported to diagnose cytomegalovirus status with high specificity and sensitivity in both the original and validation cohorts. A total of 150 to 200 TCR beta chains were listed by the study as associated with cytomegalovirus.

The donors were included in the validation cohort of 90 to 150 subjects, a group kept apart from the roughly 700-subject first cohort. The protocol used for the library was the immunoSEQ multiplex PCR assay. In the paper's pipeline: To diagnose cytomegalovirus status from the catalog of TCR beta chain sequences, a statistical classification framework was built. TCRdb provides this immuneACCESS table in a form limited to in-frame rearrangements. Some clones are lacking; in checked studies, under half of them reflect an unresolved V gene, and why the rest are absent is not known. V, J and clone size derive from that table, while D and trimming were established from the DNA sequence. The sample table contains more than 100,000 clones; only one count was recorded for 85% to 90% of them. The ten largest clones represent approximately 1.5% of the sample.

This TCR derives from a man younger than 45 in good health and CMV-seronegative. The chain was built from TRBV4-2 and TRBJ2-7; the D gene is unclear. Sequencing was performed on PBMCs. CDR3 loop: CASSQELSAYEQYF. The nucleotides read TGTGCCAGCAGCCAAGAATTATCGGCCTACGAGCAGTACTTC.